This T cell receptor (beta chain) comes out of a study of control samples from healthy donors and cancer patients. CDR1 is MDHEN and CDR2 is SYDVKM in the germline V gene. The CDR3 sequence is 13 residues long. The V gene lost 2 bases and the J gene lost 2 bases, with 7 bases spanning the gap. Assay used: immunoSEQ multiplex PCR; TCRdb lists only in-frame clones, some missing. The sample consists of about 67,000 clones, about 87% of them appearing once. Sequencing input: PBMCs. The chain joins TRBV28 to TRBJ2-7, with D unresolved. This receptor was identified in a woman aged 45 to 65 with head and neck cancer. DNA for the CDR3: TGTGCCAGCAGTTTACCCATGACCTACGAGCAGTACTTC. This sequence encodes CASSLPMTYEQYF.